This T cell receptor beta chain was sequenced for a study of response to subunit inactivated influenza vaccine. Study-level findings and limits: T cells newly recruited by each seasonal influenza vaccination are few, the authors suggested.

TCRdb recomputed calls from the RT-PCR reads with MiXCR, one row per CDR3 protein. The data show about 780,000 distinct CDR3 sequences, less than 20% seen once. A few counts support this clonotype. Its antigen remains unidentified. Germline trimming cut 3 bases from V and 5 bases from J; bases unmatched to any gene: 11. This CDR3 spans 16 amino acids. Germline loops: CDR1 SGHRS, CDR2 YFSETQ. Specimen: PBMCs from blood, collected more than 4 days after vaccination. The TCR comes from a man between 50 and 59 years old who received an inactivated influenza vaccine. The chain joins TRBV5-1 to TRBJ1-1, with 9 bases aligning to TRBD1. CDR3 coding DNA: TGCGCCAGCAGCTCAATTCCCGGGACAGGGTTGACTGAAGCTTTCTTT. It is translated as CASSSIPGTGLTEAFF. The whole variable domain, remainder taken from reference TRBV5-1 and TRBJ1-1, is KAGVTQTPRYLIKTRGQQVTLSCSPISGHRSVSWYQQTPGQGLQFLFEYFSETQRNKGNFPGRFSGRQFSNSRSEMNVSTLELGDSALYLCASSSIPGTGLTEAFFGQGTRLTVV.